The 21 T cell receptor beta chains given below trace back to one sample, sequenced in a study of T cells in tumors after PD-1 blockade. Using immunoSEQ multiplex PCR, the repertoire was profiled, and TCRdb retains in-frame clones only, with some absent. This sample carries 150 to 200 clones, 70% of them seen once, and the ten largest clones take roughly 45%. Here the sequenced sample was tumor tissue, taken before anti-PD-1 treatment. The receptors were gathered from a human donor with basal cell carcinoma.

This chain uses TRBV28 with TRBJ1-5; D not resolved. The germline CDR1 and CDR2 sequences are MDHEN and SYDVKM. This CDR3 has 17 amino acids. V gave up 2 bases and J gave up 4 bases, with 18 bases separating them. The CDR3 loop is CASSLPRVHARNQPQHF. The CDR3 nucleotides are TGTGCCAGCAGTTTACCGAGGGTCCACGCGAGGAATCAGCCCCAGCATTTT.

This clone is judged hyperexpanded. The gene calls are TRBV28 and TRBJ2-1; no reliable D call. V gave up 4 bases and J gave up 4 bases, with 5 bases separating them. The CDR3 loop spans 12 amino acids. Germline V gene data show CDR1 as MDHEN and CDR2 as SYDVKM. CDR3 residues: CASSSVYNEQFF. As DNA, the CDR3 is TGTGCCAGCAGTTCCGTTTACAATGAGCAGTTCTTC.

CDR3 region: CASSEAQGQADTQYF. In nucleotides, the CDR3 is TGTGCCAGCAGTGAAGCACAGGGACAGGCAGATACGCAGTATTTT. This chain uses TRBV6-1 with TRBJ2-3; 8 bases are a match to TRBD1. The trim removed 0 bases at V and 4 bases at J, leaving 3 bases unmatched. CDR1 is MNHNS, CDR2 SASEGT, per germline. CDR3 length: 15 residues.

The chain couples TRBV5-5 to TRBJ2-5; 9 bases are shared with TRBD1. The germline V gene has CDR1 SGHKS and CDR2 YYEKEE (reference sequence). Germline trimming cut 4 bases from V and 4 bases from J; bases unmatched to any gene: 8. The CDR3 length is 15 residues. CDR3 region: CASSPPTGGLETQYF. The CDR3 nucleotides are TGTGCCAGCAGCCCTCCGACAGGGGGTTTAGAGACCCAGTACTTC.

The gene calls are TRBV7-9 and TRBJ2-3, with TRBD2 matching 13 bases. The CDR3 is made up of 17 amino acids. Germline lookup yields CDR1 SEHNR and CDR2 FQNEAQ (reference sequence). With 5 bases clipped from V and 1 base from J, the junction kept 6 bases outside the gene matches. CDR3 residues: CASSPGLAGSRTDTQYF. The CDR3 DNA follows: TGTGCCAGCAGCCCGGGACTAGCGGGGTCTCGCACAGATACGCAGTATTTT.

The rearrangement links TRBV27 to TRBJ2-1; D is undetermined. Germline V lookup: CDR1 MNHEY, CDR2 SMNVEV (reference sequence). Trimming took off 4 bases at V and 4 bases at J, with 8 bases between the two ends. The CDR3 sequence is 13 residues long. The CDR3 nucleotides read TGTGCCAGCAGTTCAGAGCCTTACAATGAGCAGTTCTTC. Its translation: CASSSEPYNEQFF.

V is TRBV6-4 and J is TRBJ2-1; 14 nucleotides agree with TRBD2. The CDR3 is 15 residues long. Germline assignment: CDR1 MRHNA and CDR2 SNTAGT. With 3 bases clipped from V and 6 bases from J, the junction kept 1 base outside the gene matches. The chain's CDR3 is CASSEGTSGSNEQFF. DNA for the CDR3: TGTGCCAGCAGTGAGGGGACTAGCGGGAGCAATGAGCAGTTCTTC.

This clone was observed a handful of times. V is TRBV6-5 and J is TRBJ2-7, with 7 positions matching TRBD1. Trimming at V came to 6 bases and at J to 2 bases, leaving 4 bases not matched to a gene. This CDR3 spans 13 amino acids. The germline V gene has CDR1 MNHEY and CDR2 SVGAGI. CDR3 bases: TGTGCCAGCAGCGGGGACAGCCCCTACGAGCAGTACTTC. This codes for CASSGDSPYEQYF.

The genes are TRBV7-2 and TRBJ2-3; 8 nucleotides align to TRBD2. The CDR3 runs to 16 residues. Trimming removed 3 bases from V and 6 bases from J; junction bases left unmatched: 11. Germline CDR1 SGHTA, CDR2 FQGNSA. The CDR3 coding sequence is TGTGCCAGCAGCTTTAGCGGACTCCCGGGAGGGGATACGCAGTATTTT. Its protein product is CASSFSGLPGGDTQYF.

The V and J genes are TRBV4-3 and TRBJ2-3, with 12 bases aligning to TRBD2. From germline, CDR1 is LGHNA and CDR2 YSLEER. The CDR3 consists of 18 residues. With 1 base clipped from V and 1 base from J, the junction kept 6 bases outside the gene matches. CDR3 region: CASSQASGRVGGTDTQYF. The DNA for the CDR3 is TGCGCCAGCAGCCAAGCTAGCGGGAGGGTTGGAGGCACAGATACGCAGTATTTT.

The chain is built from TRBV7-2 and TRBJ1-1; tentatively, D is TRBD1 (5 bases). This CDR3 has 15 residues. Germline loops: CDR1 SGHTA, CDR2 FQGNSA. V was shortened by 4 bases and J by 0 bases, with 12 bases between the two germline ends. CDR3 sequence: CASSSRQNLNTEAFF. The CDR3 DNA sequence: TGTGCCAGCAGCTCTCGACAGAACCTGAACACTGAAGCTTTCTTT.

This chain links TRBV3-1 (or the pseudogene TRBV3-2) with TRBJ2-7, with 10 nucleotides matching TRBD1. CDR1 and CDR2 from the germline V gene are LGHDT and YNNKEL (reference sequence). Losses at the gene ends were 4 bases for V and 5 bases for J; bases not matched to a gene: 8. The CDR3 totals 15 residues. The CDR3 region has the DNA TGTGCCAGCAGCCCACGCGGGACAGGGGTTAACGAGCAGTACTTC. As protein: CASSPRGTGVNEQYF.

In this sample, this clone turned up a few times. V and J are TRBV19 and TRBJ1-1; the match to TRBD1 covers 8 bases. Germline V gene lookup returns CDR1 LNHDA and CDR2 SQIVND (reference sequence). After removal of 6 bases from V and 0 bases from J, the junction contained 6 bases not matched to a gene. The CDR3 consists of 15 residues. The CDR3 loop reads CASRGQGVLNTEAFF. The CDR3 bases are TGTGCCAGTAGAGGACAGGGAGTGTTGAACACTGAAGCTTTCTTT.

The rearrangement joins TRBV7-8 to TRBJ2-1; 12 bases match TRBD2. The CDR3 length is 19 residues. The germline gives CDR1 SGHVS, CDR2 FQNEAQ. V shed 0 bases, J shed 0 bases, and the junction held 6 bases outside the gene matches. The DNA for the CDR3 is TGTGCCAGCAGCTTAGCCCTAGCGGGAGGGGGGAGCTCCTACAATGAGCAGTTCTTC. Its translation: CASSLALAGGGSSYNEQFF.

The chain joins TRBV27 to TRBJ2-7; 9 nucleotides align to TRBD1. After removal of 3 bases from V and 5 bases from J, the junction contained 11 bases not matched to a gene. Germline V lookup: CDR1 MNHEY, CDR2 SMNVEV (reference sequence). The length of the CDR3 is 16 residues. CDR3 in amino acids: CASSFDAGTGSNEQYF. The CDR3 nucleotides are TGTGCCAGCAGTTTTGACGCCGGGACAGGGAGTAACGAGCAGTACTTC.

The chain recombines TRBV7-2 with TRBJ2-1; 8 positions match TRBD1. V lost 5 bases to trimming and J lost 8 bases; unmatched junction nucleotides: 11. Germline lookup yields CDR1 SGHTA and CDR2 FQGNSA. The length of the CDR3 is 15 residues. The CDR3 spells CASSARQGPSDEQFF. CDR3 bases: TGTGCCAGCAGCGCTCGACAGGGGCCTAGCGATGAGCAGTTCTTC.

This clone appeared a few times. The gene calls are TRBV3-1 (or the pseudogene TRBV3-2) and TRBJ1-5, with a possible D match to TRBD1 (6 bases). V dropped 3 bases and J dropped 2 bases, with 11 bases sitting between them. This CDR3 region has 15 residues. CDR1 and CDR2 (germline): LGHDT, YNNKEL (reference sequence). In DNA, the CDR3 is TGTGCCAGCAGCCAGGGGAGGGGGGGCAATCAGCCCCAGCATTTT. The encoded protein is CASSQGRGGNQPQHF.

The CDR3 loop is CASSEGQGVNEQFF. In nucleotides, the CDR3 is TGTGCCAGCTCAGAGGGACAGGGAGTCAATGAGCAGTTCTTC. The V gene is TRBV18, the J gene TRBJ2-1, with 9 bases aligning to TRBD1. From germline, CDR1 is KGHSH and CDR2 LQKENI. The CDR3 totals 14 residues. The V gene end was trimmed by 5 bases and the J gene end by 6 bases; junction bases not matched to a gene: 5.

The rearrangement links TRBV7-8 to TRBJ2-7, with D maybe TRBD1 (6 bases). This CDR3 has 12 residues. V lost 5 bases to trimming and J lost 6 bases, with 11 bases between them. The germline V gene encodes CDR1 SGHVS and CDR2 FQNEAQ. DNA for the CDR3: TGTGCCAGCAGCCTGACCAGGGGCGAGCAGTACTTC. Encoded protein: CASSLTRGEQYF. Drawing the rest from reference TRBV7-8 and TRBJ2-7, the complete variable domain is GAGVSQSPRYKVAKRGQDVALRCDPISGHVSLFWYQQALGQGPEFLTYFQNEAQLDKSGLPSDRFFAERPEGSVSTLKIQRTQQEDSAVYLCASSLTRGEQYFGPGTRLTVT.

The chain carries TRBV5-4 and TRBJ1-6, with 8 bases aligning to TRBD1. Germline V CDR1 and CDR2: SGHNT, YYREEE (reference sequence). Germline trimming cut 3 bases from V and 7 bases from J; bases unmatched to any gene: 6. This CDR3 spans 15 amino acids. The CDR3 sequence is CASSWTGLGNSPLHF. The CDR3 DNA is TGTGCCAGCAGCTGGACAGGGCTTGGAAATTCACCCCTCCACTTT.

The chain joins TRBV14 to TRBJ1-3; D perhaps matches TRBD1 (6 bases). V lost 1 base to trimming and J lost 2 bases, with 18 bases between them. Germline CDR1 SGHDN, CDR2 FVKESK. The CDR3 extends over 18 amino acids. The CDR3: CASSQGIGGPRAGNTIYF. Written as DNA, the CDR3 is TGTGCCAGCAGCCAAGGGATTGGGGGCCCCAGGGCTGGAAACACCATATATTTT.